The clone carrying this T cell receptor (beta chain) showed up just a few times. What it recognizes is unknown. The sample belongs to a study of cytomegalovirus exposure and HLA in healthy donors. Notes on the study in general: Evidence from a later analysis indicated that most CMV-associated TCR beta chains looked HLA-restricted. 87-base-pair reads could not separate some V segments, including TRBV6-2 and TRBV6-3. Association with HLA alleles at 0.05 false discovery rate was found for 16,951 TCR beta sequences in a later analysis.

This CDR3 is built from 15 residues. Germline loops: CDR1 SGHTA, CDR2 FQGTGA. V was pared by 4 bases and J by 7 bases, with 19 bases between. Both 60 Vbeta primers and 13 Jbeta primers went into the PCR. Authors' processing steps: In a later analysis, some 80 million unique TCR beta chains included roughly 11 million shared by two or more donors. The data were produced by immunoSEQ multiplex PCR, yet TCRdb's version contains in-frame clones alone and is incomplete. D and trimming come from the DNA, and the V and J calls and clone size come from that table. The data hold fewer than 85,000 clones, with 72% observed a single time.

The chain employs TRBV7-3 and TRBJ1-2; tentatively, D is TRBD1 (5 bases). The TCR sequence derives from a woman aged 40 to 50 in good health and CMV-seropositive. The sequenced sample consisted of PBMCs. The CDR3 nucleotides read TGTGCCAGCAGCTCTGATCCCGGGGGTCGGACTGGCTACACCTTC. Its translation is CASSSDPGGRTGYTF.